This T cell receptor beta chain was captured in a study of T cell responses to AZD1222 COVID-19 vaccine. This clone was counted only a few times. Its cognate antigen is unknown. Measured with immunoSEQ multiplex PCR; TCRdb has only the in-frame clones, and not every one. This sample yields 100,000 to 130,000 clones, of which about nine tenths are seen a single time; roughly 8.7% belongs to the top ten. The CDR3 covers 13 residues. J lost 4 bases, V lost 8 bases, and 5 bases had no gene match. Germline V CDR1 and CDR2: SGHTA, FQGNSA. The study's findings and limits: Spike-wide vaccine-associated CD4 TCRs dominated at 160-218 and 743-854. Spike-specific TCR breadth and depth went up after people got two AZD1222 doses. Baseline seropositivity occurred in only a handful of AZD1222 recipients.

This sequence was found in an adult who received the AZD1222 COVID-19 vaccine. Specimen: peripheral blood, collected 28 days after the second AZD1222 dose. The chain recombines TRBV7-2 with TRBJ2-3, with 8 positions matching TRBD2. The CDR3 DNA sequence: TGTGCCAGCGGTCGGGGGGGGGCAGATACGCAGTATTTT. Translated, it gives CASGRGGADTQYF.